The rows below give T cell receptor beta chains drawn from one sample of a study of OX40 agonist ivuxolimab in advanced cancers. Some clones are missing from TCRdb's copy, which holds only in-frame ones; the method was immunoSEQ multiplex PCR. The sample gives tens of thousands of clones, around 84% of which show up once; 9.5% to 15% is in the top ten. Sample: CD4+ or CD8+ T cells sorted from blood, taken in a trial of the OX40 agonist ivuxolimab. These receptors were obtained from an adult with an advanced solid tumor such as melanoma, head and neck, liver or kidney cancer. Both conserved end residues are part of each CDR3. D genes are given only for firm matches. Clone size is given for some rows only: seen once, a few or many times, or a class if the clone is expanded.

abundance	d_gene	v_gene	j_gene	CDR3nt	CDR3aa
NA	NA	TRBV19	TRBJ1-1	TGTGCCAGTTCACTCGGTGCGAACACTGAAGCTTTCTTT	CASSLGANTEAFF
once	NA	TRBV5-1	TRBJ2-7	TGCGCCAGCAGCTTGGGAGGCACAGCGAGCTCCTACGAGCAGTACTTC	CASSLGGTASSYEQYF
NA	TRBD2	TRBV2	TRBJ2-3	TGTGCCAGCAAGGCGGGAGGGGGACGAAGAGATACGCAGTATTTT	CASKAGGGRRDTQYF
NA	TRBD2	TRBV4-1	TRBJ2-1	TGCGCCGGCAGCCAAGTACTAGCGGAGAACAATGAGCAGTTCTTC	CAGSQVLAENNEQFF
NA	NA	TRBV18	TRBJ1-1	TGTGCCAGCTCACGGACGGCGAACACTGAAGCTTTCTTT	CASSRTANTEAFF
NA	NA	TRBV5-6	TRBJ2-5	TGTGCCAGCAGCGACACTAGGTCGTTTCAAGAGACCCAGTACTTC	CASSDTRSFQETQYF
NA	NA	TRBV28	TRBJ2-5	TGTGCCAGCAGTCTAGGGGCGATCCAAGAGACCCAGTACTTC	CASSLGAIQETQYF
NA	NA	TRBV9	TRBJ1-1	TGTGCCAGCAGCGTAGGGGTAGGGGCAAACACTGAAGCTTTCTTT	CASSVGVGANTEAFF
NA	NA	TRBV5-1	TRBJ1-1	TGCGCCAGCAGCTTGACCGCCGCAGGCCCGAACACTGAAGCTTTCTTT	CASSLTAAGPNTEAFF
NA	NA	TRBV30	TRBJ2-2	TGTGCCTGGAGTGGGGGCGCGGGTACCGGGGAGCTGTTTTTT	CAWSGGAGTGELFF
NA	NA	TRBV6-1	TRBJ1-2	TGTGCCAGCAGTTCCGGGGCTTTTGATATCTATGGCTACACCTTC	CASSSGAFDIYGYTF
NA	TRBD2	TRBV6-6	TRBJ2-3	TGTGCCAGCAGTTCCCGGGACTACACAGATACGCAGTATTTT	CASSSRDYTDTQYF
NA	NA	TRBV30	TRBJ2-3	TGTGCCTGGAGTCCGCCCCCGGGGCCCGGTACGCAGTATTTT	CAWSPPPGPGTQYF
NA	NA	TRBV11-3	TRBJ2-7	TGTGCCAGCAGCTTAAGGGAAGGGGACGAGCAGTACTTC	CASSLREGDEQYF
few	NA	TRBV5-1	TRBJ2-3	TGCGCCAGCAGCTTGGTCGGGGCTAGCACAGATACGCAGTATTTT	CASSLVGASTDTQYF
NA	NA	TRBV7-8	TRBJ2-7	TGTGCCAGCAGCCGGGGATTTACTGTGACGGGGGAGCAGTACTTC	CASSRGFTVTGEQYF
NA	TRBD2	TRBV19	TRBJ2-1	TGTGCCAGTAGTGCACGACTAGCGGGGGTTTGGTCCTACAATGAGCAGTTCTTC	CASSARLAGVWSYNEQFF
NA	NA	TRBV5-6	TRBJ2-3	TGTGCCAGCAGCGCCGACGGGGGTAGCACAGATACGCAGTATTTT	CASSADGGSTDTQYF
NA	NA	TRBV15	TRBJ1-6	TGTGCCACCAGCAGAGAAACGGGGCAGGGATCACCCCTCCACTTT	CATSRETGQGSPLHF
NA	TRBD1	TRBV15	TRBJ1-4	TGTGCCACCAGCCGCTACAGGGGGGCTTATGAAAAACTGTTTTTT	CATSRYRGAYEKLFF
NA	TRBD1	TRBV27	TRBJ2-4	TGTGCCACCCGGACAGGGCAAAACATTCAGTACTTC	CATRTGQNIQYF
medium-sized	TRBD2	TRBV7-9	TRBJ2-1	TGTGCCAGCAGCTCTAAGCGACTAGCGGGAGTTCCCAATGAGCAGTTCTTC	CASSSKRLAGVPNEQFF
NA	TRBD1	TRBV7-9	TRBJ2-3	TGTGCCAGCAGCTATGACAGGGGGCGTGGAGATACGCAGTATTTT	CASSYDRGRGDTQYF
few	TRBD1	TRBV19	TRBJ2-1	TGTGCCAGTAGTATAGACAGGGGGCTAGACAATGAGCAGTTCTTC	CASSIDRGLDNEQFF